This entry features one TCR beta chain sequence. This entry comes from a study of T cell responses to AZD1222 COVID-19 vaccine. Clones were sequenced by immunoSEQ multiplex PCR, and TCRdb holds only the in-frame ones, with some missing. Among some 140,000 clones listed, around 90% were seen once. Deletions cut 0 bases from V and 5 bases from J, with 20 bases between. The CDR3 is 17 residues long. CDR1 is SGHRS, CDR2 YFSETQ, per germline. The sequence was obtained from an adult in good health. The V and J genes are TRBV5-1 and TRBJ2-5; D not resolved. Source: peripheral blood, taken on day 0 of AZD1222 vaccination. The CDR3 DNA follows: TGCGCCAGCAGCTTGGGCCAATTAACTAATTTGGGTGAGACCCAGTACTTC. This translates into CASSLGQLTNLGETQYF.